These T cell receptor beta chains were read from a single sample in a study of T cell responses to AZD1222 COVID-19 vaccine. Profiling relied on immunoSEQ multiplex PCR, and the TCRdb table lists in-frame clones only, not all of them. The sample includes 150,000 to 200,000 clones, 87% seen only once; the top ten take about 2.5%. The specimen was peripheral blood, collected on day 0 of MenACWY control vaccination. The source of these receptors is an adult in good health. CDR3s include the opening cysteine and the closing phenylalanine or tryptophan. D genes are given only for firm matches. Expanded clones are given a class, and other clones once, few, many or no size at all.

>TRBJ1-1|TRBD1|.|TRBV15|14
CATSREIQGAEAFF
TGTGCCACCAGCAGGGAAATACAGGGGGCTGAAGCTTTCTTT
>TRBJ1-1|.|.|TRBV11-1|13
CASSILRNTEAFF
TGTGCCAGCAGCATCTTACGCAACACTGAAGCTTTCTTT
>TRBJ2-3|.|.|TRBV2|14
CASSDGRVRYTQYF
TGTGCCAGCAGTGACGGCCGGGTTAGATATACGCAGTATTTT
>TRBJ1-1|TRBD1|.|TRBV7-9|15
CASSFAGGGITEAFF
TGTGCCAGCAGCTTTGCAGGGGGAGGAATCACTGAAGCTTTCTTT
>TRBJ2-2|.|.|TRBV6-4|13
CASSDSGVGELFF
TGTGCCAGCAGTGACTCGGGGGTCGGGGAGCTGTTTTTT
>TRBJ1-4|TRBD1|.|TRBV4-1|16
CASSQEGGQGAKKLFF
TGCGCCAGCAGCCAAGAAGGAGGGCAGGGGGCAAAGAAACTGTTTTTT
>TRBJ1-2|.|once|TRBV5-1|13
CASSAQSNYGYTF
TGCGCCAGCAGCGCACAGAGCAACTATGGCTACACCTTC
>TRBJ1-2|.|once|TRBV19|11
CASSQNYGYTF
TGTGCCAGTAGTCAAAACTATGGCTACACCTTC
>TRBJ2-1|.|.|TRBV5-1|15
CASSLMWGGVNEQFF
TGCGCCAGCAGCTTGATGTGGGGTGGGGTCAATGAGCAGTTCTTC
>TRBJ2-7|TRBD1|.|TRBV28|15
CASSPGGSSSYEQYF
TGTGCCAGCAGTCCAGGGGGATCGAGCTCCTACGAGCAGTACTTC
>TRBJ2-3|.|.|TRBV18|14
CASSYYRRTDTQYF
TGTGCCAGCTCGTACTACCGGCGGACAGATACGCAGTATTTT